This T cell receptor (beta chain) was observed in a study of T cells after yellow fever vaccination. TCRdb passed the 5' RACE reads through MiXCR, listing each CDR3 protein once. This sample carries 400,000 or so distinct CDR3 sequences, more than 5.5% of them seen once, and the ten largest clones take about 15%. Trimming stripped 3 bases from V and 13 bases from J, with 16 bases between. Germline V gives CDR1 LNHDA, CDR2 SQIVND (reference sequence). The CDR3 sequence is 14 residues long. This clonotype was detected a few times. This TCR was sampled from a young man who received the YFV17D yellow fever vaccine. The V and J genes are TRBV19 and TRBJ1-6; no definite D call. The sequenced sample was PBMCs, obtained 5 days after the yellow fever booster vaccination. DNA for the CDR3: TGTGCCAGTAGTATGATGGATGGTGGGATGCCCCTCCACTTT. This translates into CASSMMDGGMPLHF.